Below, one T cell receptor (beta chain) is given with its context. Its target is not known. Germline V gene lookup returns CDR1 ENHRY and CDR2 SYGVKD. V shed 3 bases and J shed 6 bases, with 11 bases lying between them. The CDR3 covers 13 residues. A multiplex PCR was run with 60 Vbeta primers and 13 Jbeta primers. Per the study methods: Approximately 83 million unique TCR beta chains, roughly 11 million shared, were counted in a later analysis. Profiling relied on immunoSEQ multiplex PCR, and the TCRdb table lists in-frame clones only, not all of them. The DNA was the basis for D and trimming; V, J and clone size are from that table. The table lists around 150,000 clones, 75% to 80% of them singletons. This sample was taken from a study of cytomegalovirus exposure and HLA in healthy donors. Turning to the study itself: Of around 400 genotyped donors, roughly 80% grouped in the Caucasian-associated ancestry cluster. Findings and limits, study-wide: Roughly uniform depth of sequencing across donors was assumed in presence/absence analyses. TCR beta V- and J-gene trimming was later associated with a missense DCLRE1C variant.

This clonotype was sampled from a male donor in good health and CMV-seronegative. The sample consisted of PBMCs. The chain recombines TRBV10-3 with TRBJ1-2; D call uncertain. The DNA of the CDR3 is TGTGCCATCAGTGATGCGGGCAGTAATGGCTACACCTTC. It yields the protein CAISDAGSNGYTF.